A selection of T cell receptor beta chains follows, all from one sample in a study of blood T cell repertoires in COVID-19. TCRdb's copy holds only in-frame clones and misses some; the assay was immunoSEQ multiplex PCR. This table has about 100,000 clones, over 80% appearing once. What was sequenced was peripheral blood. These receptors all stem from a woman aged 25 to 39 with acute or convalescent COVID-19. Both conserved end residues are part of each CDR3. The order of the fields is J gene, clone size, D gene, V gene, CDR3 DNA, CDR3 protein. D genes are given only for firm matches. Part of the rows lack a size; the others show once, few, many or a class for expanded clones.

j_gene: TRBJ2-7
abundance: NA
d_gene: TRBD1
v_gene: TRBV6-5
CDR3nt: TGTGCCAGCAGCCCCGGGACAGGCATTTCGTACGAGCAGTACTTC
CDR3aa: CASSPGTGISYEQYF

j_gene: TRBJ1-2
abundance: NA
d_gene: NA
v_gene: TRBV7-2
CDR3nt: TGTGCCAGCAGCTTGAGACAGGTTTATGGCTACACCTTC
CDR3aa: CASSLRQVYGYTF

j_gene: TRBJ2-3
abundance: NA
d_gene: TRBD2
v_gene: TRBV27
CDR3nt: TGTGCCAGCAGTCCTAGCGGTCAATTAGTGGGGACAGATACGCAGTATTTT
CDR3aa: CASSPSGQLVGTDTQYF

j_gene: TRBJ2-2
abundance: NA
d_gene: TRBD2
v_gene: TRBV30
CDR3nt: TGTGCCTGGAGTAAGGGACTAGCGGACACCGGGGAGCTGTTTTTT
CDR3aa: CAWSKGLADTGELFF

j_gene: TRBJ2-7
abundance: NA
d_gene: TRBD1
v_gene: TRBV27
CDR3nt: TGTGCCAGCAGTTCCCCCTGGACAGGGAAATACGAGCAGTACTTC
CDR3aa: CASSSPWTGKYEQYF

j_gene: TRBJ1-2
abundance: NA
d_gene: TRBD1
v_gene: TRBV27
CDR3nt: TGTGCCAGCAGTCCGGGACAGGGATTTGGCTACACCTTC
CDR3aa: CASSPGQGFGYTF

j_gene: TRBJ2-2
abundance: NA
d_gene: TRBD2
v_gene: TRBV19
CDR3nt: TGTGCCAGTAGTTCTGGACTAGCGGGAGTAGGGACCGGGGAGCTGTTTTTT
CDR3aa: CASSSGLAGVGTGELFF

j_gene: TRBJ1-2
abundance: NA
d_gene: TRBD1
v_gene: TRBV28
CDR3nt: TGTGCCAGCAGCCAAACAGGGGGCGGCTATGGCTACACCTTC
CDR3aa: CASSQTGGGYGYTF

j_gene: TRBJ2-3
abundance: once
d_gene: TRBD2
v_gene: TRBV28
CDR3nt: TGTGCCAGCAGGGAGACTAGCGGGAGAGGGGGGGGCACAGATACGCAGTATTTT
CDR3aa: CASRETSGRGGGTDTQYF

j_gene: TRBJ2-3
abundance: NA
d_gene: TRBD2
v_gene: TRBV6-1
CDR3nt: TGTGCCAGCAGTGAAGAGAGGAGCCTAGCGGGAGGACTTAGCACAGATACGCAGTATTTT
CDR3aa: CASSEERSLAGGLSTDTQYF

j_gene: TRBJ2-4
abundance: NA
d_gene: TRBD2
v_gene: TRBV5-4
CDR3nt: TGTGCCAGCAGCTCGGGGGGAAACATTCAGTACTTC
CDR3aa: CASSSGGNIQYF

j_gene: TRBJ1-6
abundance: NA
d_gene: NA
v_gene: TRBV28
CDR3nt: TGTGCCAGCAGTTCTCCTTCATACAGGAGTTATAATTCACCCCTCCACTTT
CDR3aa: CASSSPSYRSYNSPLHF

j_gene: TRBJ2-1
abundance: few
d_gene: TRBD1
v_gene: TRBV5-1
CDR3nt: TGCGCCAGCAGCCCTCAGACAGGGGCGGCCTACAATGAGCAGTTCTTC
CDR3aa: CASSPQTGAAYNEQFF

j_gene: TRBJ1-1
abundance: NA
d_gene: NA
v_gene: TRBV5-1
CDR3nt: TGCGCCAGCAGGAGCGGGGAGGGGTTGGTAGCTTTCTTT
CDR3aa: CASRSGEGLVAFF

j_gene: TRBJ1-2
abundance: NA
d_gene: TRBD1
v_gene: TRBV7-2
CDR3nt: TGTGCCAGCAGCTTAATTGTACAGGGGGCATCAACTCGGGGCTACACCTTC
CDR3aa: CASSLIVQGASTRGYTF

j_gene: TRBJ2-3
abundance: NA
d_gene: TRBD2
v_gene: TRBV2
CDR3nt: TGTGCCAGCAGTGGGAGCGGGGGCCTAACAGATACGCAGTATTTT
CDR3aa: CASSGSGGLTDTQYF

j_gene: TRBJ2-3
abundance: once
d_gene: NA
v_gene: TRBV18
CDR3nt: TGTGCCAGCTCACCGGCGGGGACAGATACGCAGTATTTT
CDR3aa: CASSPAGTDTQYF

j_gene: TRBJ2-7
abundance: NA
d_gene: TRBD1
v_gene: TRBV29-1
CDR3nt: TGCAGCGTTGACAACGGACAGGGCGGGGAGCAGTACTTC
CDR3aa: CSVDNGQGGEQYF

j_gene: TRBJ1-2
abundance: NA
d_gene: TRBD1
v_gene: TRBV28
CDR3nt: TGTGCCAGCAGAGGCCCGTTCCAGGACAGGCTCTATGGCTACACCTTC
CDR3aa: CASRGPFQDRLYGYTF

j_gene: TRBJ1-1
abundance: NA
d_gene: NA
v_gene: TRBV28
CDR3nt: TGTGCCAGCAGCCGGGGGGGGTTCACTGAAGCTTTCTTT
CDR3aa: CASSRGGFTEAFF

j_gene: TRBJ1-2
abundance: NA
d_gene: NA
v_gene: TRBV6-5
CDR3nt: TGTGCCAGCGGGAGACAGGCACTTAACTATGGCTACACCTTC
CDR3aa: CASGRQALNYGYTF

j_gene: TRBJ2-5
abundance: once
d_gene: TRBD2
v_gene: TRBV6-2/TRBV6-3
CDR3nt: TGTGCCAGCAGTTCAACCGGGACTAGCGGGGGGCTGCTGGCCCAGTACTTC
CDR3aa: CASSSTGTSGGLLAQYF

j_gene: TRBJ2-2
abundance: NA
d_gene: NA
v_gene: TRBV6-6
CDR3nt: TGTGCCAGCAGTACGGAGGGGGCTCGAGGCACCGGGGAGCTGTTTTTT
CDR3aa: CASSTEGARGTGELFF

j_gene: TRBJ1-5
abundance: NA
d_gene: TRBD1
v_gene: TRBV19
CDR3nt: TGTGCCAGTAGTATGAGACCAAGGACAGGGGAGGTTCAGCCCCAGCATTTT
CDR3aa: CASSMRPRTGEVQPQHF

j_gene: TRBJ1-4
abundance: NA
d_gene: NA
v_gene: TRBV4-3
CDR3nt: TGCGCCAGCAGCCAAGGGAACTTCGCGGCTAATGAAAAACTGTTTTTT
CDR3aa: CASSQGNFAANEKLFF

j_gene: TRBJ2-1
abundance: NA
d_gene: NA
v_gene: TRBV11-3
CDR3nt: TGTGCCAGCAGCTTTTCCCTGGTTGGGGCGCACAATGAGCAGTTCTTC
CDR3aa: CASSFSLVGAHNEQFF

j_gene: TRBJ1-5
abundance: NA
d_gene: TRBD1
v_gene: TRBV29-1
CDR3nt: TGCAGCGTCGTTGACAGGGGGCCTGATCAGCCCCAGCATTTT
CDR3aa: CSVVDRGPDQPQHF

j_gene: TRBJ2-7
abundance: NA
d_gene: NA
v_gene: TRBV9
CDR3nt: TGTGCCAGCAGCACCTCGCAGGGCTACGAGCAGTACTTC
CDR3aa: CASSTSQGYEQYF

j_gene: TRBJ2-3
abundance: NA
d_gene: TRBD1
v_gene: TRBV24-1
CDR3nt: TGTGCCACCAGTGATAGGGGGCGCCGGTTTGGCACAGATACGCAGTATTTT
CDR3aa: CATSDRGRRFGTDTQYF

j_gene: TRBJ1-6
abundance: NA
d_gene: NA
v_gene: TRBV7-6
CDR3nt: TGTGCCAGCAGCTTAAGTGAGGGCGGATTTCCACCCCTCCACTTT
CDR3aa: CASSLSEGGFPPLHF

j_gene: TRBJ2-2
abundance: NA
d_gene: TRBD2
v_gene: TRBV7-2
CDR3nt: TGTGCCAGCAGCTTAGATATCGGGAGGATCAAGTCCGGGGAGCTGTTTTTT
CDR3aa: CASSLDIGRIKSGELFF

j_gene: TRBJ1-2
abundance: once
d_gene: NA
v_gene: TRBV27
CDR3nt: TGTGCCAGCAGTCCACACCCACAGGGTGGTGGCTACACCTTC
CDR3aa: CASSPHPQGGGYTF

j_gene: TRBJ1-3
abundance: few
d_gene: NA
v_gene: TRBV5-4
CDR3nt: TGTGCCAGCAGCTTGGGGGCAGGCTCTGGAAACACCATATATTTT
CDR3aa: CASSLGAGSGNTIYF

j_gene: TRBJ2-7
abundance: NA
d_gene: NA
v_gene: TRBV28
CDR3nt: TGTGCCAGCAGTGGCGGGGTGGCGGTTCTCTCCTACGAGCAGTACTTC
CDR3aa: CASSGGVAVLSYEQYF

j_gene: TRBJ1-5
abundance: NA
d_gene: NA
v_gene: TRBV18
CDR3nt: TGTGCCAGCTCACCGCGCCGTAGACAGGCTAGCAATCAGCCCCAGCATTTT
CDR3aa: CASSPRRRQASNQPQHF

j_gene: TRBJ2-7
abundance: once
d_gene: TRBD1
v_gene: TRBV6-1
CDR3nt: TGTGCCAGCAGGGCCGGACAGGGGATCCACGAGCAGTACTTC
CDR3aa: CASRAGQGIHEQYF

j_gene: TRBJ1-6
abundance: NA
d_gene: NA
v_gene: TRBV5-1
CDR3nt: TGCGCCAGCAGCTTGGTTCAGGGGCGATGGTCACCCCTCCACTTT
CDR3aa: CASSLVQGRWSPLHF

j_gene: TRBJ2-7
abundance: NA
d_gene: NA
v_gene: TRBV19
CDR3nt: NA
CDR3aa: CASSSGVPYEQYF

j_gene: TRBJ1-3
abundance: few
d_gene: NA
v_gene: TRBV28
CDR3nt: TGTGCCAGCAGTGACAGCATCTCTGGAAACACCATATATTTT
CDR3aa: CASSDSISGNTIYF

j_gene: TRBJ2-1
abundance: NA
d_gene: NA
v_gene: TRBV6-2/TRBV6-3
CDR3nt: TGTGCCAGCAGTTACTCGGGCGGGACCACCTACAATGAGCAGTTCTTC
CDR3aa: CASSYSGGTTYNEQFF

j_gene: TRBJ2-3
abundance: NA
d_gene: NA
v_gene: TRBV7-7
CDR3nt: TGTGCCAGCAGCTTATACGGGGGTGACACAGATACGCAGTATTTT
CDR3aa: CASSLYGGDTDTQYF

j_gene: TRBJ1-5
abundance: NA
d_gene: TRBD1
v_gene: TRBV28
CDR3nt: TGTGCCAGCAGTAAGGGACAGGGCAATCAGCCCCAGCATTTT
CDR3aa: CASSKGQGNQPQHF

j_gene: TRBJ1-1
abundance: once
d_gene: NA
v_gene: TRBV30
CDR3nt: TGTGCCTGGAGTGCTGGCTTAAAAGCTTTCTTT
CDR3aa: CAWSAGLKAFF

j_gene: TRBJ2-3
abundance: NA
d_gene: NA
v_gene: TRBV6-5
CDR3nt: TGTGCCAGCACGGCGGGGCGACGCACAGATACGCAGTATTTT
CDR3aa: CASTAGRRTDTQYF

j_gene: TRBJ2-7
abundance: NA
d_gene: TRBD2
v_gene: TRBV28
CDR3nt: TGTGCCAGCAGCCGAAGCGGGAGGACGTACGAGCAGTACTTC
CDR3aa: CASSRSGRTYEQYF

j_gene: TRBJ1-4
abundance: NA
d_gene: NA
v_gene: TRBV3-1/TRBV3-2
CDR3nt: TGTGCCAGCGACAGGAAAAATGAAAAACTGTTTTTT
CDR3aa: CASDRKNEKLFF

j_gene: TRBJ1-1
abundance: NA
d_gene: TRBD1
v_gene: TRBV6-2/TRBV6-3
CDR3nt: TGTGCCAGCAGTTCCTTGGGACAGGACACTGAAGCTTTCTTT
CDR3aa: CASSSLGQDTEAFF

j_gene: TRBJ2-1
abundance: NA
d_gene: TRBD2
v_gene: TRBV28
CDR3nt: TGTGCCAGCAGTCCCTTAGCGGGAACTGACAATGAGCAGTTCTTC
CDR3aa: CASSPLAGTDNEQFF

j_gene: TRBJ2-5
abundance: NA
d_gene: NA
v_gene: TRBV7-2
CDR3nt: TGTGCCAGCAGCTTAGAGGGGTCTAGACAAGAGACCCAGTACTTC
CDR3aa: CASSLEGSRQETQYF

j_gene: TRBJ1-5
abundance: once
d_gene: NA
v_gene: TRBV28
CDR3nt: TGTGCCAGCGGGTCGGAGTATAGCAATCAGCCCCAGCATTTT
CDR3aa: CASGSEYSNQPQHF